The T cell receptor (beta chain) under discussion was sequenced for a study of shared clonotypes between healthy human individuals (dated by TCRdb to 2018 to 2021). Study-level background: The cohort included a few men and a couple of women between 18 and 49 years of age. Per donor, leukapheresis produced somewhere between about 0.9 and 9.5 billion PBMCs. To estimate repertoire size and how much clonotype sharing occurs between individuals, the study deeply sequenced the blood TCR repertoires of several healthy adults. To increase sequencing depth and limit assay-specific biases, TCR repertoire library preparation and sequencing were carried out by different laboratories using diverse techniques. For each donor, three plates each were used for CD4 naive and CD4 memory, two plates were used for CD8 naive, and one plate was used for CD8 memory.

Summary of the overall study and its limitations: Rarefaction of sorted-subset datasets indicated incomplete sequencing despite the large sequencing depth. Estimated clonotype richness was generally larger for naive than for memory subsets. Based on pairwise subsampling, the degree of clonotype sharing among donors was expected to be affected by sequencing depth. Sampling was restricted to blood, and TCR repertoires in tissue are likely to differ from TCR repertoires in blood. Compared with non-shared clonotypes, the clonotypes found in all four sorted-subset donors had higher generation probabilities. Sharing across a few donors was observed for approximately 4.6% of naive CD4, less than 4% of naive CD8, 2% to 2.5% of memory CD4, and roughly 0.43% of memory CD8 clonotypes. The genetic and exposure-history diversity represented was limited by the small number of donors.

Comment on this clone: Its antigen is not yet known. The sample holds no much larger clone one base away, and base qualities are not on file.

The donors were healthy, HIV-negative adults who had no recently reported acute infections or vaccinations. Only Caucasian adults living in Nashville, Tennessee, USA were represented among the donors. CD8 memory samples combined magnetically selected CD45RO+ cells with CCR7-negative CD45RA+ effector memory (TemRA) cells. Blood was obtained by leukapheresis, after which PBMCs were separated by Ficoll-Histopaque density gradient centrifugation and cryopreserved in liquid nitrogen vapor phase. Analytical flow cytometry was used to check the purity and quantity of each magnetically sorted T cell population. From each sorted fraction, genomic DNA was isolated and quantified by UV absorbance on a Nanodrop 2000c. Using the deep immunoSEQ assay, multiplex PCR amplified TCR CDR3 regions from genomic DNA. Extracted genomic DNA from each cell subset was distributed evenly across all wells of several immunoSEQ 96-well plates, and each plate was treated as a replicate. For sorted subsets, 200 to 250 ng genomic DNA, equal to 30,000 to 35,000 T cell genomes, was loaded into each replicate PCR. Purified libraries were quantified with a Qubit 3.0 fluorometer, sized on a Bioanalyzer 2100, and re-quantified with the KAPA Library Quantification kit. Every immunoSEQ 96-well plate was sequenced on a separate single-read 150-cycle Illumina NextSeq 550 flow cell. The study's processing was this. Because the immunoSEQ output included only junctional sequences and no quality scores, the filtering could not be the same as the filtering used for full-length reads. To assign V/J genes and CDR3, sequences were annotated using PyIR, a Python wrapper for IgBLAST v1.9, with IMGT germline references. Reads were filtered out if the reads had weak V/J assignments (E-value above 1e-6), no CDR3, stop codons, out-of-frame junctions, or ambiguous translated residues. V3J clonotypes were defined as sequences sharing an identical inferred V gene, J gene, and CDR3 amino acid sequence. The percentage overlap between two repertoires was calculated by dividing the number of shared unique clonotypes by the size of the smaller repertoire. RTK rarefaction, the Chao1 estimator, and Recon v2.1 estimates of unobserved clonotypes were used to assess repertoire richness. For all TCRbeta clonotypes obtained by the gDNA method from four donors, generation probabilities were computed with OLGA. As stored in TCRdb, this immuneACCESS dataset retains in-frame rearrangements with V and J assigned. A fraction of the clones does not appear; measured against another copy, unresolved V genes explain less than half of the discrepancy, and the remainder lacks a known reason. For V, J and clone size, that table is used; D and trimming come from the DNA. The sample profile shows some 690,000 clones; roughly 87% of them were found once. The ten top clones hold 34% of the sample.

The germline V gene sets CDR1 to SGHDT and CDR2 to YYEEEE. V loses 4 bases at its end and J loses 3 bases; junction bases beyond the gene matches: 2. The CDR3 starts with the cysteine, ends with the phenylalanine, and has 15 residues. The DNA shown is the 45-base CDR3, in frame from base 1. The receptor was derived from a man younger than 35 in good health. Some clones in this sample may be carry-over from other donors' samples. The source material was memory CD8+ T cells from PBMCs. What this sample's cell subset or site label stands for: CD45RO+ cells pooled with CCR7-negative TemRA cells. The chain employs TRBV5-6 and TRBJ2-7; 15 bases in between match TRBD2. CDR3 loop: CASSPGLAGGYEQYF. In nucleotides, the sequence is TGTGCCAGCAGCCCGGGACTAGCGGGAGGCTACGAGCAGTACTTC.